This T cell receptor beta chain was captured by sequencing in a study of technical replicates of blood from a handful of donors. Germline values: CDR1 MDHEN, CDR2 SYDVKM. Trimming cost V 8 bases and J 5 bases; bases outside gene matches: 8. This CDR3 comprises 15 residues. Profiled with immunoSEQ multiplex PCR; TCRdb holds only in-frame clones, not every one. There are around 63,000 clones in the sample; roughly 98% occur only once, and over 0.15% lies in the top ten. The chain links TRBV28 to TRBJ2-5; 13 bases line up with TRBD2. Sequenced sample: T cells isolated from PBMCs. The TCR was taken from a human donor in good health. CDR3 bases: TGTGCCAGCTCGACCGGGACTAGCGGGACGGAGACCCAGTACTTC. It yields the protein CASSTGTSGTETQYF.